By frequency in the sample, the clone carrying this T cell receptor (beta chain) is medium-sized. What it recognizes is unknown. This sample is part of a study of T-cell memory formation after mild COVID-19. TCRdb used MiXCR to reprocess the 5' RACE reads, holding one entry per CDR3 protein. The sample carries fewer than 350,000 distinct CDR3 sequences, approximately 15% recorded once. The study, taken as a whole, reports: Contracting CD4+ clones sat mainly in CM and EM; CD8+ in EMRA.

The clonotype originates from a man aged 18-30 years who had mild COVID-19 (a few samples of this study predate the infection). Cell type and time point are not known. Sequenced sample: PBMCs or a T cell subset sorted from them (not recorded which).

The CDR3 bases are TGTGCCAGCAGCTTAGCCGGGGATGACTACGAGCAGTACTTC. It encodes CASSLAGDDYEQYF. V is TRBV9 and J is TRBJ2-7; D is possibly TRBD2 (5 bases). CDR1 SGDLS and CDR2 YYNGEE come from the germline V gene. Trimming left V 4 bases short and J 3 bases short, with 14 bases between. The CDR3 sequence is 14 residues long.